This paragraph reports one T cell receptor beta chain. In germline, CDR1 is ENHRY, CDR2 SYGVKD. V was clipped by 6 bases and J by 6 bases; unmatched bases: 7. The length of the CDR3 is 14 residues. Original analysis: Reference gene primer amplification gave nucleated cell count estimates. Profiling relied on immunoSEQ multiplex PCR, and the TCRdb table lists in-frame clones only, not all of them. D and trimming come from the DNA, and the V and J calls and clone size come from that table. The table has about 180,000 clones, about 84% seen once; the top ten hold under 9.5%. The sample comes from a study of blood T cell repertoires in COVID-19.

The source of this sequence is a woman aged 25-40 years who had recovered from COVID-19. The source material was PBMCs or T cells enriched from blood (not recorded which). The chain uses TRBV10-3 and TRBJ2-1; TRBD1 agrees at 8 bases. In nucleotides, the CDR3 is TGTGCCATCAGGGACGGGACAGGAACCAATGAGCAGTTCTTC. Its translation is CAIRDGTGTNEQFF.